The 19 T cell receptor beta chains below were found in one sample sequenced in a study of Ad26.COV2.S vaccination and SARS-CoV-2 variants. Treatment indicated: roughly 19 received Ad26.COV2.S at low or high dose, single or two shots; 5 received placebo; per-sample allocation not given. Sampling took place 63 days after the first vaccine or placebo injection. Assay: immunoSEQ multiplex PCR; the TCRdb copy retains only in-frame clones and omits some. Among about 350,000 clones, around 89% were seen once, and the ten largest hold approximately 4.5%. Source: peripheral blood, taken in a trial of Ad26.COV2.S vaccine versus placebo. The receptors were gathered from a person aged 18-60 years who received the Ad26.COV2.S COVID-19 vaccine or a placebo.

As to this clone: The sample has other DNA sequences that encode this CDR3 too. V and J are TRBV9 and TRBJ2-7, with TRBD1 matching 10 bases. CDR1 SGDLS and CDR2 YYNGEE come from the germline V gene. There are 14 residues in the CDR3. The junction had 2 bases not matched to a gene; V was cut back by 2 bases and J by 3 bases. The CDR3 spells CASSVGQGNYEQYF. CDR3 in DNA: TGTGCCAGCAGCGTGGGACAGGGGAACTACGAGCAGTACTTC.

Only a few counts were recorded for this clone. This chain connects TRBV30 to TRBJ2-5; TRBD1 is a possible D gene (6 bases). The germline V gene encodes CDR1 GTSNPN and CDR2 SVGIG (reference sequence). CDR3 length: 15 amino acids. V lost 4 bases and J 2 bases, leaving 17 bases between the germline ends. DNA of the CDR3: TGTGCCTGGAAGAGGGGGATGGGAGTACAAGAGACCCAGTACTTC. Amino acid sequence: CAWKRGMGVQETQYF.

The chain combines TRBV18 with TRBJ1-1; D call uncertain. The germline V and J ends were trimmed by 3 bases and 1 base, with 9 bases remaining between them. This CDR3 has 14 residues. Germline CDR1 is KGHSH and CDR2 is LQKENI. The CDR3 nucleotides are TGTGCCAGCTCACCGCTACTGGGGAACACTGAAGCTTTCTTT. Protein: CASSPLLGNTEAFF.

The V and J genes are TRBV5-1 and TRBJ2-4; D is unclear. The CDR3 contains 14 residues. Per germline, CDR1 SGHRS and CDR2 YFSETQ. Trimming cost V 2 bases and J 7 bases, with 13 bases left between them. CDR3 residues: CASSFATARNIQYF. CDR3 in DNA: TGCGCCAGCAGCTTCGCGACGGCCAGGAACATTCAGTACTTC.

This clone was seen once. The chain combines TRBV7-9 with TRBJ1-4; perhaps TRBD1 as D (6 bases). CDR3 size: 15 residues. V lost 6 bases to trimming and J lost 6 bases, with 17 bases between them. CDR1 is SEHNR, CDR2 FQNEAQ, per germline (reference sequence). The CDR3 DNA reads as TGTGCCAGCAGTTCACAAGGGGCAGGGGATGAAAAACTGTTTTTT. It specifies CASSSQGAGDEKLFF. The complete variable domain, with remaining parts taken from reference TRBV7-9 and TRBJ1-4, reads DTGVSQNPRHKITKRGQNVTFRCDPISEHNRLYWYRQTLGQGPEFLTYFQNEAQLEKSRLLSDRFSAERPKGSFSTLEIQRTEQGDSAMYLCASSSQGAGDEKLFFGSGTQLSVL.

There are a few counts of this clone. This specimen includes other DNA sequences encoding the same CDR3. The chain couples TRBV9 to TRBJ2-2, with D perhaps matching TRBD1 or TRBD2 (5 bases each). The CDR3 contains 16 residues. V lost 3 bases to trimming and J lost 0 bases, with 12 bases between them. In germline, CDR1 is SGDLS, CDR2 YYNGEE. CDR3 residues: CASSATGTANTGELFF. The DNA of the CDR3 is TGTGCCAGCAGCGCAACCGGGACGGCGAACACCGGGGAGCTGTTTTTT.

V and J are TRBV11-2 and TRBJ2-3; tentative D call: TRBD1 (5 bases). CDR3 size: 15 residues. The V end lost 2 bases, the J end lost 1 base, and 10 bases lay between the germline ends. The germline gives CDR1 SGHAT, CDR2 FQNNGV. The CDR3 region is CASSLTGSRTDTQYF. Written as DNA, the CDR3 is TGTGCCAGCAGCTTAACAGGCTCCCGCACAGATACGCAGTATTTT.

The V call is TRBV6-1, the J call TRBJ2-3; the match to TRBD2 covers 16 bases. V lost 2 bases, J lost 3 bases, and 8 bases stayed unmatched. This CDR3 region has 19 residues. From germline, CDR1 is MNHNS and CDR2 SASEGT. The CDR3 DNA reads TGTGCCAGCAGTGAAATTTATGGGGGACTAGCGGGAGGGACAGATACGCAGTATTTT. Translated: CASSEIYGGLAGGTDTQYF.

The chain carries TRBV28 and TRBJ1-2; the match to TRBD1 covers 7 bases. With 6 bases clipped from V and 4 bases from J, the junction kept 5 bases outside the gene matches. Per germline, CDR1 MDHEN and CDR2 SYDVKM. The CDR3 covers 13 residues. CDR3 amino acids: CASRSDRVYGYTF. The CDR3 DNA reads as TGTGCCAGCAGATCCGACAGGGTCTATGGCTACACCTTC.

The rearrangement links TRBV28 to TRBJ1-5, with 11 nucleotides matching TRBD1. This CDR3 has 16 residues. From germline, CDR1 is MDHEN and CDR2 SYDVKM. Trimming removed 4 bases from V and 1 base from J; junction bases left unmatched: 3. Written as DNA, the CDR3 is TGTGCCAGCAGTTGGACAGGGGGCGGGAGCAATCAGCCCCAGCATTTT. Amino acid sequence: CASSWTGGGSNQPQHF.

The chain has TRBV7-9 and TRBJ2-7; D is unresolved. Trimming cost V 5 bases and J 3 bases, with 11 bases left between them. The CDR3 spans 13 residues. CDR1 is SEHNR and CDR2 is FQNEAQ in the germline V gene (reference sequence). CDR3 in DNA: TGTGCCAGCAGCCCCGGGCTATTCTACGAGCAGTACTTC. Translation gives CASSPGLFYEQYF.

The CDR3 bases are TGTGCCAGCAAGGCCTCTGGGGCCAACGTCCTGACTTTC. This sequence encodes CASKASGANVLTF. The rearrangement uses TRBV7-9 and TRBJ2-6; D gene uncertain. Germline loops: CDR1 SEHNR, CDR2 FQNEAQ (reference sequence). The V end was cut by 7 bases, the J end by 0 bases, with 4 bases between. The CDR3 consists of 13 residues.

The chain couples TRBV7-9 to TRBJ2-5; unclear D gene. Germline-derived CDR1 and CDR2 are SEHNR and FQNEAQ (reference sequence). Trimming removed 6 bases at V and 5 bases at J, with 19 bases between. This CDR3 comprises 15 residues. CDR3 sequence (DNA): TGTGCCAGCAGTCTTAAGGCCTTGGGTGGGGAGACCCAGTACTTC. Protein product: CASSLKALGGETQYF.

The rearrangement uses TRBV3-1 (or the pseudogene TRBV3-2) and TRBJ2-1, with D possibly matching TRBD1 (5 bases). CDR1 is LGHDT, CDR2 YNNKEL, per germline (reference sequence). This CDR3 is built from 14 residues. Trimming took 3 bases from V and 5 from J, leaving 11 bases between them. This chain's CDR3 is CASSHGRVHNEQFF. DNA for the CDR3: TGTGCCAGCAGCCACGGCAGGGTCCACAATGAGCAGTTCTTC.

The rearrangement joins TRBV19 to TRBJ1-5, with TRBD1 as a possible D gene (5 bases). The CDR3 consists of 20 residues. Per germline, CDR1 LNHDA and CDR2 SQIVND (reference sequence). Trimming took 0 bases from V and 2 from J, leaving 23 bases between them. The CDR3 spells CASSIEGPWTGSFGNQPQHF. The DNA of the CDR3 is TGTGCCAGTAGTATAGAGGGGCCATGGACGGGTTCCTTTGGCAATCAGCCCCAGCATTTT.

The V and J genes are TRBV24-1 and TRBJ2-4; 8 bases line up with TRBD2. The CDR3 runs to 17 residues. Trimming removed 9 bases from V and 0 bases from J; junction bases left unmatched: 12. CDR1 is KGHDR and CDR2 is SFDVKD in the germline V gene. The DNA for the CDR3 is TGTGCCACCCGGCTTGGACTAGCAATTTTAGCCAAAAACATTCAGTACTTC. This gives the protein CATRLGLAILAKNIQYF.

V is TRBV2 and J is TRBJ2-7; D is possibly TRBD1 (5 bases). V dropped 3 bases and J dropped 2 bases, with 11 bases sitting between them. CDR3 size: 14 residues. Germline V gives CDR1 SNHLY, CDR2 FYNNEI. The CDR3 sequence: CASSELDKTYEQYF. The CDR3 DNA reads as TGTGCCAGCAGTGAGCTGGACAAGACCTACGAGCAGTACTTC.

CDR3 region: CASSEYDSGNEQFF. The DNA for the CDR3 is TGTGCCAGCAGTGAGTACGATTCGGGAAATGAGCAGTTCTTC. This chain uses TRBV25-1 with TRBJ2-1, with D possibly matching TRBD2 (5 bases). This CDR3 has 14 residues. With 3 bases removed from V and 7 bases from J, the gap between germline ends came to 13 bases. Germline CDR1 and CDR2: MGHDK and SYGVNS.

A few counts support this clone. The chain joins TRBV3-1 (or the pseudogene TRBV3-2) to TRBJ1-6; D is unresolved. Germline V gene data show CDR1 as LGHDT and CDR2 as YNNKEL (reference sequence). The CDR3 sequence is 16 residues long. The ends were cut back, 5 bases at V and 10 bases at J, with 21 bases in the middle. CDR3 DNA: TGTGCCAGCAGCTCCCGAGGGAGTACGGTGCGGTCACCCCTCCACTTT. Residues: CASSSRGSTVRSPLHF.